Listed below are T cell receptor beta chains from one sample, sequenced in a study of T cells after yellow fever vaccination. A single record per CDR3 protein comes from TCRdb applying MiXCR to the 5' RACE reads. The data contain hundreds of thousands of distinct CDR3 sequences, 6.2% of them singletons. The source was PBMCs, collected 5 days after the yellow fever booster vaccination. The receptor source for this set is a man aged 25-45 years who received the YFV17D yellow fever vaccine. The CDR3 runs from the conserved cysteine through the conserved F or W. The D gene is left open where the match is weak. The size field is filled for only some rows; it gives once, few, many or a size class.

TRBJ2-7 | few | TRBD1 | TRBV19 | TGTGCCAGTAGGAAAGGACAGGGGCCATACGAGCAGTACTTC | CASRKGQGPYEQYF
TRBJ2-3 | - | - | TRBV29-1 | TGCAGCGTTGAGAGTGCTCACGGTGGATTT | CSVESAHGGF
TRBJ1-2 | many | - | TRBV4-1 | TGCGCCAGCAGCCAAGCTCGGGGAAACCATGGCTACACCTTC | CASSQARGNHGYTF
TRBJ1-1 | few | TRBD1 | TRBV20-1 | TGCAGTGCTATCCGGGACAGGGTCACTGAAGCTTTCTTT | CSAIRDRVTEAFF
TRBJ2-1 | - | - | TRBV7-2 | TGTGCCAGCAGCTTAGGCTGGGGGGACTACAATGAGCAGTTCTTC | CASSLGWGDYNEQFF
TRBJ2-5 | - | - | TRBV9 | TGTGCCAGCAGCGTAGGGGGGGCGGAGACCCAGTACTTC | CASSVGGAETQYF
TRBJ2-7 | many | - | TRBV5-6 | TGTGCCAGCAGCGACGTTACATTATACGAGCAGTACTTC | CASSDVTLYEQYF
TRBJ2-4 | many | - | TRBV27 | TGTGCCAGCAGCCGCCCCGGGGTTGAGAGTAACATTCAGTACTTC | CASSRPGVESNIQYF
TRBJ2-3 | few | TRBD2 | TRBV10-1 | TGCGCCAGCAGTGAGTCGAAACTAGCGGGAGCGGCAGATACGCAGTATTTT | CASSESKLAGAADTQYF
TRBJ2-3 | - | TRBD1 | TRBV10-1 | TGCGCCAGCACACCTTGGGCGGGACAGGAGGATACGCAGTATTTT | CASTPWAGQEDTQYF
TRBJ2-7 | - | - | TRBV15 | TGTGCCACCAGCAGAGAAGCGGGTTTCCCCGAGCAGTACTTC | CATSREAGFPEQYF
TRBJ2-7 | few | - | TRBV25-1 | TGTGCCAGCAGTGGGGTCACCTCCTACGAGCAGTACTTC | CASSGVTSYEQYF
TRBJ2-1 | - | TRBD2 | TRBV7-2 | TGTGCCAGCAGCTTAGCGTGGGCGCGGACGGCGGGGGGGGGTGAGCAGTTCTTC | CASSLAWARTAGGGEQFF
TRBJ2-5 | few | TRBD2 | TRBV28 | TGTGCCAGCAGTTTTAGCGGGAGGGCTTGGAGAGAGACCCAGTACTTC | CASSFSGRAWRETQYF
TRBJ1-1 | - | - | TRBV27 | TGTGCCACCTACACGCTGGCTGGAAACACTGAAGCTTTCTTT | CATYTLAGNTEAFF
TRBJ2-7 | many | - | TRBV6-5 | TGTGCCAGCAGTTACTCGGGAGGATACTACGAGCAGTACTTC | CASSYSGGYYEQYF
TRBJ2-5 | - | TRBD1 | TRBV20-1 | TGCAGTGCCCAGGACAGGTCAAAAGAGACCCAGTACTTC | CSAQDRSKETQYF
TRBJ1-2 | few | - | TRBV7-2 | TGTGCCAGCAGCTCCAAGAACAGGGACGGGGGCTACACCTTC | CASSSKNRDGGYTF
TRBJ2-7 | many | - | TRBV28 | TGTGCCAGCAGTTTAAGGTGGGAGGTGTCCTACGAGCAGTACTTC | CASSLRWEVSYEQYF
TRBJ2-1 | few | - | TRBV5-6 | TGTGCCAGCGGGACAGGGCCGGGGCTAGCGGGAGCCAATGAGCAGTTCTTC | CASGTGPGLAGANEQFF
TRBJ2-7 | few | TRBD1 | TRBV5-4 | TGTGCCAGCAGTTCGACCGGGACAGCCTTCTACGAGCAGTACTTC | CASSSTGTAFYEQYF
TRBJ2-2 | few | - | TRBV14 | TGTGCCAGCAGCTATTTTTTCACCGGGGAGCTGTTTTTT | CASSYFFTGELFF
TRBJ1-4 | few | TRBD1 | TRBV20-1 | TGCAGTGCTAGTGATTGGGAACAGGGGGACGAAAAACTGTTTTTT | CSASDWEQGDEKLFF
TRBJ2-3 | many | TRBD2 | TRBV7-2 | TGTGCCAGCAGACAGGGACTAGCGGGAGATATCGATACGCAGTATTTT | CASRQGLAGDIDTQYF
TRBJ2-1 | - | TRBD1 | TRBV12-3/TRBV12-4 | TGTGCCACCACGGGACAGAGCTCCTACAATGAGCAGTTCTTC | CATTGQSSYNEQFF
TRBJ2-3 | many | TRBD1 | TRBV27 | TGTGCCAGCAGTAACAGGGGGCATACAGATACGCAGTATTTT | CASSNRGHTDTQYF
TRBJ1-6 | - | - | TRBV7-9 | TGTGCCAGCAGCTTAGCCGACACCCTCCACTTT | CASSLADTLHF
TRBJ2-7 | - | TRBD1 | TRBV5-6 | TGTGCCAGCAGCTTTTCTCCGGGACAGGGGCCCTACGAGCAGTACTTC | CASSFSPGQGPYEQYF
TRBJ2-7 | many | TRBD1 | TRBV24-1 | TGTGCCACCAGTGGAACTACAGGGGTGCGCGACGAGCAGTACTTC | CATSGTTGVRDEQYF
TRBJ2-1 | - | - | TRBV7-9 | TGTGCCAGCAGCCGAACCGTCTCGAATGAGCAGTTCTTC | CASSRTVSNEQFF
TRBJ2-1 | few | TRBD2 | TRBV10-3 | TGTGCCATCAGACCTACCGGGGGGGATGAGCAGTTCTTC | CAIRPTGGDEQFF
TRBJ2-1 | - | TRBD2 | TRBV19 | TGTGCCAGTAGCCCTTCAGAAGCGGGAGGGCGTGAGCAGTTCTTC | CASSPSEAGGREQFF
TRBJ2-2 | few | TRBD2 | TRBV10-1 | TGCGCCAGCAGTGAGGGCGGGAGAGCCTATCCCGGGGAGCTGTTTTTT | CASSEGGRAYPGELFF
TRBJ1-1 | many | TRBD1 | TRBV12-3/TRBV12-4 | TGTGCCAGCAGTTCCAGGACAGGGCCCACTGAAGCTTTCTTT | CASSSRTGPTEAFF
TRBJ2-1 | many | - | TRBV6-1 | TGTGCCAGCAACAACAGGAGACATCCCTACAATGAGCAGTTCTTC | CASNNRRHPYNEQFF
TRBJ1-1 | many | - | TRBV18 | TGTGCCAGCTCTCAAACAGGGCTAACTGAAGCTTTCTTT | CASSQTGLTEAFF
TRBJ2-5 | - | TRBD2 | TRBV7-2 | TGTGCCAGCAGCTTAGGTCTAGCGGGGCGGTCGACCCAGTACTTC | CASSLGLAGRSTQYF
TRBJ2-5 | - | TRBD2 | TRBV5-4 | TGTGCCAGCAGCTGGTCTAGCGGGAGTAGAGAGACCCAGTACTTC | CASSWSSGSRETQYF
TRBJ1-1 | many | - | TRBV6-2/TRBV6-3 | TGTGCCAGCAGTTATGACCGGGGCTACACTGAAGCTTTCTTT | CASSYDRGYTEAFF
TRBJ2-1 | - | - | TRBV10-2 | TGCGCCAGCAGTAGAATTAGCCTTTTGTTGGAAAAGAACAATGAGCAGTTCTTC | CASSRISLLLEKNNEQFF
TRBJ2-2 | few | - | TRBV6-1 | TGTGCCAGCAGTCAATTGTCAGGAAACACCGGGGAGCTGTCTTTT | CASSQLSGNTGELSF
TRBJ2-3 | few | TRBD1 | TRBV9 | TGTGCCAGCAGCGTGGGGGGACAGGGGGCTTCAGATACGCAGTATTTT | CASSVGGQGASDTQYF
TRBJ1-5 | - | - | TRBV28 | TGTGCCAGCAGTTCTACACCTGAGGGCAGTAGCAATCAGCCCCAGCATTTT | CASSSTPEGSSNQPQHF
TRBJ2-5 | many | - | TRBV20-1 | TGCAGTGCAACCTTGGGGGGGCTCCTTCAAGAGACCCAGTACTTC | CSATLGGLLQETQYF
TRBJ2-2 | - | - | TRBV28 | TGTGCCAGCATTTCAGGGACCACCGGGGAGCTGTTTTTT | CASISGTTGELFF
TRBJ2-6 | many | - | TRBV3-1 | TGTGCCAGCAGCCAAGAAGAGCGGGTTCGTTCTGGGGCCAACGTCCTGACTTTC | CASSQEERVRSGANVLTF
TRBJ2-5 | many | - | TRBV12-3/TRBV12-4 | TGTGCCAGCAGTTTTGTCGGGGGGACCCAGTACTTC | CASSFVGGTQYF
TRBJ2-1 | many | - | TRBV28 | TGTGCCAGCAGCCGAAACCCATACAATGAGCAGTTCTTC | CASSRNPYNEQFF